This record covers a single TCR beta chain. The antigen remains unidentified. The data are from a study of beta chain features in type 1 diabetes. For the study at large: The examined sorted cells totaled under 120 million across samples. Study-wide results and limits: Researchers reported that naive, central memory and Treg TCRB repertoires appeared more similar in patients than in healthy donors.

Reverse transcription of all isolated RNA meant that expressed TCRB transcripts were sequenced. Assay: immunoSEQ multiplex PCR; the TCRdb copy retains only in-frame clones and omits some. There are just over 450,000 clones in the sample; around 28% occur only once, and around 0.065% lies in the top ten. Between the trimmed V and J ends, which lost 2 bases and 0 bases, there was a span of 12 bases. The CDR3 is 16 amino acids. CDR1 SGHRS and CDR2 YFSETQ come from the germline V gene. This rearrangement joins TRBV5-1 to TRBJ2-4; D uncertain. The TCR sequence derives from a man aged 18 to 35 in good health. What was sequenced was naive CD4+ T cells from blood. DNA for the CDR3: TGCGCCAGCAGCTTCTACAGCTCCTTAGCCAAAAACATTCAGTACTTC. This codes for CASSFYSSLAKNIQYF.